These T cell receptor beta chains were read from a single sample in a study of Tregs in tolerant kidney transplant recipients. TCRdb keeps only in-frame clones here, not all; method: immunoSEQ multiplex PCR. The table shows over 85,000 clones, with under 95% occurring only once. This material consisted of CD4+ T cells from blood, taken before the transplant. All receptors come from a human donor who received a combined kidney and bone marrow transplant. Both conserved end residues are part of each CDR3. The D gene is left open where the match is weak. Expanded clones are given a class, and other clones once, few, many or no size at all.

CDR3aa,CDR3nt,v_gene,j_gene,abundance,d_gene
CASGLGQGKYEQYF,TGTGCCAGCGGATTGGGACAGGGAAAATACGAGCAGTACTTC,TRBV2,TRBJ2-7,.,TRBD1
CASKGLAVPYEQYF,TGTGCCAGCAAAGGACTAGCGGTCCCCTACGAGCAGTACTTC,TRBV2,TRBJ2-7,.,TRBD2
CASSAPSQGFGYTF,TGTGCCAGTAGTGCTCCATCCCAGGGGTTTGGCTACACCTTC,TRBV19,TRBJ1-2,.,.
CASSSPGLAEETQYF,TGTGCCAGTAGTAGTCCGGGACTAGCGGAAGAGACCCAGTACTTC,TRBV19,TRBJ2-5,.,TRBD2
CASSYQETQYF,TGTGCCAGCAGTTATCAAGAGACCCAGTACTTC,TRBV6-1,TRBJ2-5,.,.
CARGSELSYNEQFF,TGTGCCCGAGGATCGGAACTTTCCTACAATGAGCAGTTCTTC,TRBV30,TRBJ2-1,.,.
CAWSLLGTGEETQYF,TGTGCCTGGAGTCTCCTTGGGACAGGGGAAGAGACCCAGTACTTC,TRBV30,TRBJ2-5,.,TRBD1
CASRGLDRNTIYF,TGTGCCAGCAGGGGACTAGATAGAAACACCATATATTTT,TRBV6-1,TRBJ1-3,.,.
CASSFGGQETQYF,TGTGCCAGCAGTTTTGGAGGCCAAGAGACCCAGTACTTC,TRBV28,TRBJ2-5,.,.
CASSIVSQETQYF,TGTGCCAGTAGTATAGTATCCCAAGAGACCCAGTACTTC,TRBV19,TRBJ2-5,.,.
CASSFHSNSNQPQHF,TGTGCCAGCAGTTTCCATTCCAATAGCAATCAGCCCCAGCATTTT,TRBV5-5,TRBJ1-5,.,.
CASSFRDSYSNQPQHF,TGTGCCAGCAGTTTCCGGGACAGTTATAGCAATCAGCCCCAGCATTTT,TRBV28,TRBJ1-5,once,TRBD1
CASARTANTEAFF,TGTGCTAGTGCCCGGACAGCGAACACTGAAGCTTTCTTT,TRBV12-5,TRBJ1-1,.,.
CASSTLTGRGNTGELFF,TGTGCCAGCAGCACCCTTACTGGGAGGGGGAACACCGGGGAGCTGTTTTTT,TRBV5-4,TRBJ2-2,.,TRBD2
CASSQRPGQDFSPLHF,TGTGCCAGCAGCCAACGACCGGGACAGGATTTTTCACCCCTCCACTTT,TRBV7-2,TRBJ1-6,.,TRBD1
CASSLALQGAGNSPLHF,TGTGCCAGCAGCTTAGCTCTACAGGGGGCAGGTAATTCCCCCCTCCACTTT,TRBV7-6,TRBJ1-6,.,TRBD1
CASSSRGRSSYNEQFF,TGTGCCAGCAGCTCAAGGGGGAGAAGCTCCTACAATGAGCAGTTCTTC,TRBV7-9,TRBJ2-1,.,.